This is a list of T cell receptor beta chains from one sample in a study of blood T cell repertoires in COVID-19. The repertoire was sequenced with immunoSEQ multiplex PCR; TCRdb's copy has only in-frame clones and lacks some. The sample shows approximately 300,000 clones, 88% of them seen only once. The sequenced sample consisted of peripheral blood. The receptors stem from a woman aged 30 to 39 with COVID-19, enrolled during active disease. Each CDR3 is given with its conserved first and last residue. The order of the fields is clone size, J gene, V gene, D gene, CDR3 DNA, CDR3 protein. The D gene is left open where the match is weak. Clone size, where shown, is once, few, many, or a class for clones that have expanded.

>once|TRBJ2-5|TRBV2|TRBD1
TGTGCCAGCCGAAACAGGGGGGAGACCCAGTACTTC
CASRNRGETQYF
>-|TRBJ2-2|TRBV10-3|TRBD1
TGTGCCATCAGCTGGGACAGAGTTACCGGGGAGCTGTTTTTT
CAISWDRVTGELFF
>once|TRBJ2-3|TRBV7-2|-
TGTGCCAGCAGCTTAGGTCTAGGAGGGCCAGATACGCAGTATTTT
CASSLGLGGPDTQYF
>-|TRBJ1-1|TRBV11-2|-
TGTGCCAGCAGCTTAGATATAGGGGATGAAGCTTTCTTT
CASSLDIGDEAFF
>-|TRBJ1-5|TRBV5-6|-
TGTGCCAGCAGCTCATACGACAGCGAGTATAGCAATCAGCCCCAGCATTTT
CASSSYDSEYSNQPQHF
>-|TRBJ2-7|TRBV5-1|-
TGCGCCAGCAGCCCCCGCGGGGCCTACGAGCAGTACTTC
CASSPRGAYEQYF
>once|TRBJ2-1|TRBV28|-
TGTGCCAGCAGTATCCGGGGCAATGAGCAGTTCTTC
CASSIRGNEQFF
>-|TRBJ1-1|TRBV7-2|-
TGTGCCAGCAGCTTGTGGGCGGGGGCTGAAGCTTTCTTT
CASSLWAGAEAFF
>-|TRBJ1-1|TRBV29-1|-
TGCAGCGTCGAGAAGTTGAACACTGAAGCTTTCTTT
CSVEKLNTEAFF
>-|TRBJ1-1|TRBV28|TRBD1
TGTGCCAGCAGTTTATTGACAGGGGCTCGTAACACTGAAGCTTTCTTT
CASSLLTGARNTEAFF
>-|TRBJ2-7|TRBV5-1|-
TGCGCCAGCAGCATCGGACAGACCTACGAGCAGTACTTC
CASSIGQTYEQYF